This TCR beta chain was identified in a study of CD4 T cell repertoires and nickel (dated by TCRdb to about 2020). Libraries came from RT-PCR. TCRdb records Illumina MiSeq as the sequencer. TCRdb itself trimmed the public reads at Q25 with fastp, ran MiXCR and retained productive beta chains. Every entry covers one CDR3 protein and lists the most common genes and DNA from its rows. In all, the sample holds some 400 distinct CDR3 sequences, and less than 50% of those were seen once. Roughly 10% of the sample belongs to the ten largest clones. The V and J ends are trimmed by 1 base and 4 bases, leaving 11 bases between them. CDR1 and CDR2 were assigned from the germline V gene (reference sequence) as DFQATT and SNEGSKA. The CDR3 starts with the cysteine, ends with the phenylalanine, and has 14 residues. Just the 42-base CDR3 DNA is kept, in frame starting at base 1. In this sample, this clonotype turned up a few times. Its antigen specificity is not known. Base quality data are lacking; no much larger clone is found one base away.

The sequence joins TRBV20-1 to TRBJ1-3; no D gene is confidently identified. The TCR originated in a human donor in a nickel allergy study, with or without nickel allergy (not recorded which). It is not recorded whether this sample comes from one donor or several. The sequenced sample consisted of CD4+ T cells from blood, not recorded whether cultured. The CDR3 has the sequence CSARGAGSGNTIYF. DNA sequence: TGCAGTGCTAGAGGGGCAGGTTCGGGAAACACCATATATTTT.